This T cell receptor beta chain was sequenced in a study of shared clonotypes between healthy human individuals. The protocol was immunoSEQ multiplex PCR, while the TCRdb copy is restricted to in-frame clones and leaves out a portion. The profile shows around 2.1 million clones, under 97% of them singletons. The origin of this receptor is a man younger than 35 in good health. The material sequenced was naive CD4+ T cells sorted from blood. The subset here: CD45RA+ positively selected.

CDR3 DNA: TGCGCCAGCAGCTTGGAGTCACTGGACAGGGGGTATTCACCCCTCCACTTT. Translated, it gives CASSLESLDRGYSPLHF. The V and J genes are TRBV5-1 and TRBJ1-6; 10 nucleotides agree with TRBD1. The CDR3 is 17 residues long. V was clipped by 0 bases and J by 8 bases; unmatched bases: 8. CDR1 is SGHRS, CDR2 YFSETQ, per germline.